The rows below give T cell receptor beta chains drawn from one sample of a study of cytomegalovirus exposure and HLA in healthy donors. TCRdb keeps only in-frame clones here, not all; method: immunoSEQ multiplex PCR. The sample has over 95,000 clones, 60% to 80% seen once. The sample taken for sequencing was PBMCs. The receptors derive from a man aged 35 to 55 in good health and CMV-seronegative. Both conserved end residues are part of each CDR3. Fields, in order: CDR3 protein, V gene, D gene. A D gene is named only where the DNA matches it firmly.

cdr3_aa: CASSLGAGSSYEQYF
v_call: TRBV7-2
d_call: TRBD2

cdr3_aa: CASSLDRVVGDTEAFF
v_call: TRBV7-9
d_call: -

cdr3_aa: CASSNLLQGDTGELFF
v_call: TRBV5-8
d_call: TRBD1

cdr3_aa: CASSTTPDSGGWQYF
v_call: TRBV4-2
d_call: -

cdr3_aa: CASSIGAGTHQPQHF
v_call: TRBV11-2
d_call: -

cdr3_aa: CASSDRVGEKLFF
v_call: TRBV6-5
d_call: TRBD1

cdr3_aa: CASSSRDSPQEEQYF
v_call: TRBV7-8
d_call: -

cdr3_aa: CSVEDLRGNTIYF
v_call: TRBV29-1
d_call: -

cdr3_aa: CASSPGQVLKGNTIYF
v_call: TRBV18
d_call: TRBD1

cdr3_aa: CASSAVNTEAFF
v_call: TRBV7-9
d_call: -

cdr3_aa: CASSKDFYGTEAFF
v_call: TRBV6-1
d_call: -

cdr3_aa: CASSHGTSYGYTF
v_call: TRBV5-1
d_call: -

cdr3_aa: CATSRDRGGSPLHF
v_call: TRBV15
d_call: TRBD1

cdr3_aa: CASKWQGGNQPQHF
v_call: TRBV6-1
d_call: TRBD1

cdr3_aa: CASSLMSANEKLFF
v_call: TRBV7-8
d_call: -

cdr3_aa: CAWSAQGAFGYTF
v_call: TRBV30
d_call: TRBD1

cdr3_aa: CASSPAHRDRGYEQYF
v_call: TRBV7-8
d_call: TRBD1

cdr3_aa: CASTPGQGSTYEQYF
v_call: TRBV19
d_call: TRBD1

cdr3_aa: CASSLAPGIGETQYF
v_call: TRBV5-1
d_call: -

cdr3_aa: CASSYSTRGANVLTF
v_call: TRBV6-5
d_call: -

cdr3_aa: CASSSGLGGYEQYF
v_call: TRBV5-4
d_call: -

cdr3_aa: CSGPVAGVDNEQFF
v_call: TRBV29-1
d_call: TRBD2

cdr3_aa: CASTLGRSYLYEQYF
v_call: TRBV6-4
d_call: -

cdr3_aa: CATDRAGSNQPQHF
v_call: TRBV28
d_call: TRBD1

cdr3_aa: CAWVPSGQGAYEQYF
v_call: TRBV30
d_call: TRBD1